Each of the 21 T cell receptor beta chains below was sequenced from the same sample in a study of T cell changes during pregnancy in multiple sclerosis. Here immunoSEQ multiplex PCR was the method, and the copy in TCRdb shows in-frame clones only, minus some. This sample has about 110,000 clones, with roughly 92% found just once. The sequences come from peripheral blood, collected in the third trimester of pregnancy. All receptors come from a female donor in good health, enrolled as a control in a pregnancy study.

This chain links TRBV7-2 with TRBJ1-1; D gene ambiguous. This CDR3 has 14 amino acids. Trimming took 1 base from V and 2 from J, leaving 8 bases between them. Germline V gives CDR1 SGHTA, CDR2 FQGNSA. The CDR3 sequence is CASSLVDTNTEAFF. The CDR3 coding sequence is TGTGCCAGCAGCTTAGTCGACACTAACACTGAAGCTTTCTTT.

V usage is TRBV6-6 and J usage is TRBJ2-3, with 7 bases identical to TRBD1. This CDR3 is built from 13 residues. Germline V gene lookup returns CDR1 MNHNY and CDR2 SVGAGI (reference sequence). V was pared by 6 bases and J by 5 bases, with 5 bases of the junction left unmatched. CDR3 in DNA: TGTGCCAGCAGCAGGGGGTCGAGAGATACGCAGTATTTT. This translates into CASSRGSRDTQYF.

The chain couples TRBV5-1 to TRBJ1-2; a possible D gene is TRBD1 (5 bases). V was trimmed by 0 bases and J by 4 bases, leaving 7 bases between them. The germline V gene encodes CDR1 SGHRS and CDR2 YFSETQ. The CDR3 contains 13 residues. CDR3 DNA sequence: TGCGCCAGCAGCTTGGAGGGGTTCTATGGCTACACCTTC. Translated: CASSLEGFYGYTF. The whole variable domain, remainder taken from reference TRBV5-1 and TRBJ1-2, is KAGVTQTPRYLIKTRGQQVTLSCSPISGHRSVSWYQQTPGQGLQFLFEYFSETQRNKGNFPGRFSGRQFSNSRSEMNVSTLELGDSALYLCASSLEGFYGYTFGSGTRLTVV.

The chain combines TRBV6-1 with TRBJ1-1, with D maybe TRBD1 (5 bases). There are 14 residues in the CDR3. Germline loops: CDR1 MNHNS, CDR2 SASEGT. The germline V and J ends were trimmed by 1 base and 5 bases, with 11 bases remaining between them. The CDR3 DNA reads as TGTGCCAGCAGTGAAGGAGTGGGGGGGACTGAAGCTTTCTTT. Encoded protein: CASSEGVGGTEAFF.

This sequence joins TRBV6-5 and TRBJ2-7, with 11 bases identical to TRBD1. This CDR3 region has 15 residues. CDR1 and CDR2 (germline): MNHEY, SVGAGI. Trimming at V came to 6 bases and at J to 2 bases, leaving 6 bases not matched to a gene. In DNA form, the CDR3 reads TGTGCCAGCAGGTTTCGGGACAGGGGGGCCTACGAGCAGTACTTC. Translated: CASRFRDRGAYEQYF.

The table lists this clone with a count of one. V and J are TRBV7-2 and TRBJ2-5, with 9 bases matching TRBD2. CDR3 size: 14 residues. The germline gives CDR1 SGHTA, CDR2 FQGNSA. Trimming took 6 bases from V and 2 from J; bases not matched to a gene: 4. The CDR3 spells CASRSAGGQETQYF. DNA of the CDR3: TGTGCCAGCAGATCAGCGGGGGGACAAGAGACCCAGTACTTC.

The CDR3 protein is CAVRTGLTGTDTQYF. DNA for the CDR3: TGTGCCGTCAGAACGGGACTGACTGGCACAGATACGCAGTATTTT. The chain joins TRBV25-1 to TRBJ2-3; the D gene is possibly TRBD2 (6 bases). V was trimmed by 11 bases and J by 1 base, leaving 19 bases between them. The CDR3 runs to 15 residues. Germline V gene lookup returns CDR1 MGHDK and CDR2 SYGVNS.

The gene calls are TRBV30 and TRBJ1-2; 9 nucleotides align to TRBD1. Germline V CDR1 and CDR2: GTSNPN, SVGIG (reference sequence). The CDR3 totals 12 residues. CDR3 sequence (DNA): TGTGCAGCAGGGACAGGGTTTTATGGCTACACCTTC. Translated, it gives CAAGTGFYGYTF.

The rearrangement joins TRBV6-6 to TRBJ1-4, with a tentative D call TRBD1 (6 bases). V was clipped by 6 bases and J by 2 bases, with 16 bases between them. CDR3 length: 16 residues. Per germline, CDR1 MNHNY and CDR2 SVGAGI (reference sequence). This CDR3 is CASRPRGGSTNEKLFF. CDR3 DNA: TGTGCCAGCAGGCCCAGGGGAGGGTCTACTAATGAAAAACTGTTTTTT.

V is TRBV19 and J is TRBJ2-6; TRBD1 matches at 8 bases. The CDR3 covers 16 residues. Germline CDR1 and CDR2: LNHDA and SQIVND (reference sequence). The junction had 6 bases not matched to a gene; V was cut back by 6 bases and J by 2 bases. Here the CDR3 reads CASRHRGDAGANVLTF. The CDR3 region has the DNA TGTGCCAGTAGACACAGGGGGGACGCTGGGGCCAACGTCCTGACTTTC.

The chain uses TRBV5-5 and TRBJ2-7; possibly TRBD2 for D (5 bases). This CDR3 contains 13 residues. V lost 0 bases to trimming and J lost 1 base, with 5 bases between them. Per germline, CDR1 SGHKS and CDR2 YYEKEE (reference sequence). The CDR3 DNA sequence: TGTGCCAGCAGCTTGGCGGGATCCTACGAGCAGTACTTC. Translated: CASSLAGSYEQYF. Using reference TRBV5-5 and TRBJ2-7 for the parts outside the CDR3, the full variable domain is DAGVTQSPTHLIKTRGQQVTLRCSPISGHKSVSWYQQVLGQGPQFIFQYYEKEERGRGNFPDRFSARQFPNYSSELNVNALLLGDSALYLCASSLAGSYEQYFGPGTRLTVT.

The chain joins TRBV5-4 to TRBJ2-5; a weak D match, TRBD1 (6 bases). Between the trimmed V and J ends, which lost 2 bases and 2 bases, there was a span of 10 bases. Germline lookup yields CDR1 SGHNT and CDR2 YYREEE (reference sequence). CDR3 length equals 14 residues. Here the CDR3 DNA reads TGTGCCAGCAGCTTTACCGGGACACAAGAGACCCAGTACTTC. The encoded protein is CASSFTGTQETQYF. Supplemented by reference TRBV5-4 and TRBJ2-5, the full variable domain reads ETGVTQSPTHLIKTRGQQVTLRCSSQSGHNTVSWYQQALGQGPQFIFQYYREEENGRGNFPPRFSGLQFPNYSSELNVNALELDDSALYLCASSFTGTQETQYFGPGTRLLVL.

The CDR3 protein is CASLIAIDTEAFF. DNA of the CDR3: TGTGCCAGCCTGATCGCGATTGACACTGAAGCTTTCTTT. V is TRBV11-2 and J is TRBJ1-1, with D unresolved. V gave up 8 bases and J gave up 3 bases, with 13 bases separating them. The CDR3 is 13 residues long. Germline CDR1 reads SGHAT; CDR2 reads FQNNGV. The full variable domain, in which reference TRBV11-2 and TRBJ1-1 provide the parts outside the CDR3, is EAGVAQSPRYKIIEKRQSVAFWCNPISGHATLYWYQQILGQGPKLLIQFQNNGVVDDSQLPKDRFSAERLKGVDSTLKIQPAKLEDSAVYLCASLIAIDTEAFFGQGTRLTVV.

This chain links TRBV4-1 with TRBJ2-7, with D perhaps matching TRBD1 (5 bases). Germline V lookup: CDR1 MGHRA, CDR2 YSYEKL. V was shortened by 1 base and J by 4 bases, with 14 bases between the two germline ends. The CDR3 is made up of 15 amino acids. DNA of the CDR3: TGCGCCAGCAGCCAAGCCCCCAGGGTCGGGTACGAGCAGTACTTC. Its protein product is CASSQAPRVGYEQYF.

J is TRBJ2-7 and V is TRBV9; TRBD1 might be the D (5 bases). This CDR3 contains 15 residues. V was shortened by 0 bases and J by 1 base, with 11 bases between the two germline ends. Germline V lookup: CDR1 SGDLS, CDR2 YYNGEE. Written as DNA, the CDR3 is TGTGCCAGCAGCGTAGCGCAGGGAAGTTCCTACGAGCAGTACTTC. It is translated as CASSVAQGSSYEQYF.

This chain uses TRBV9 with TRBJ1-1; 9 nucleotides agree with TRBD1. In germline, CDR1 is SGDLS, CDR2 YYNGEE. CDR3 length equals 14 residues. The junction had 3 bases not matched to a gene; V was cut back by 3 bases and J by 3 bases. The CDR3 spells CASSAGTGHTEAFF. In DNA form, the CDR3 reads TGTGCCAGCAGCGCCGGGACAGGGCACACTGAAGCTTTCTTT.

The V and J genes are TRBV19 and TRBJ1-2; D unresolved. Looked up from germline, CDR1 is LNHDA and CDR2 is SQIVND (reference sequence). Trimming stripped 1 base from V and 3 bases from J, with 12 bases between. CDR3 length equals 15 residues. The CDR3 sequence is CASSIVGRADYGYTF. The CDR3 DNA reads as TGTGCCAGTAGTATAGTAGGGCGGGCTGACTATGGCTACACCTTC.

This clone is a singleton in its sample. The chain links TRBV12-5 to TRBJ1-2; 7 bases agree with TRBD1. The CDR3 runs to 18 residues. The V and J ends lost 0 bases and 1 base, in that order; junction bases with no gene match: 11. CDR1 and CDR2 from the germline V gene are LGHNT and FRNRAP. The CDR3 reads CASGLVLGQRQHNYGYTF. CDR3 sequence (DNA): TGTGCTAGTGGTTTGGTACTGGGACAGCGACAGCATAACTATGGCTACACCTTC.

The rearrangement links TRBV7-3 to TRBJ1-6, with no clear D. CDR3 length: 13 residues. The germline V and J ends were trimmed by 5 bases and 6 bases, with 8 bases remaining between them. In germline, CDR1 is SGHTA, CDR2 FQGTGA. The CDR3 reads CASSPSGNSPLHF. DNA for the CDR3: TGTGCCAGCAGCCCGAGCGGTAATTCACCCCTCCACTTT. Variable domain in full (rest from reference TRBV7-3 and TRBJ1-6): GAGVSQTPSNKVTEKGKYVELRCDPISGHTALYWYRQSLGQGPEFLIYFQGTGAADDSGLPNDRFFAVRPEGSVSTLKIQRTERGDSAVYLCASSPSGNSPLHFGNGTRLTVT.

This chain connects TRBV19 to TRBJ1-1; tentative D call: TRBD1 (5 bases). The CDR3 consists of 14 residues. V dropped 7 bases and J dropped 4 bases, with 16 bases sitting between them. Germline CDR1 is LNHDA and CDR2 is SQIVND (reference sequence). CDR3 amino acids: CASTRGVGGTEAFF. DNA of the CDR3: TGTGCCAGTACGAGGGGTGTGGGGGGCACTGAAGCTTTCTTT.

The CDR3 DNA reads as TGTGCCAGCAGCCGTAGCGGGGGGGCGACCACCGGGGAGCTGTTTTTT. Translated: CASSRSGGATTGELFF. The rearrangement joins TRBV7-2 to TRBJ2-2, with TRBD2 matching 11 bases. CDR3 length: 16 amino acids. V gave up 5 bases and J gave up 4 bases; unmatched junction bases: 6. Germline assignment: CDR1 SGHTA and CDR2 FQGNSA.